Following are 2 T cell receptor beta chains from one sample sequenced in a study of blood T cell repertoires in COVID-19. Generated by immunoSEQ multiplex PCR, the TCRdb table keeps only in-frame clones and is missing some. Of some 170,000 clones listed, roughly 88% are singletons. The sample comprised PBMCs or T cells enriched from blood (not recorded which). The receptors derive from a man aged 50-59 years who had recovered from COVID-19.

DNA for the CDR3: TGTGCCAGCAGTGGCGGGACTCCATATGGCTACACCTTC. This codes for CASSGGTPYGYTF. J is TRBJ1-2 and V is TRBV6-4, with D possibly matching TRBD1 (5 bases). Germline V lookup: CDR1 MRHNA, CDR2 SNTAGT. This CDR3 contains 13 residues. V dropped 4 bases and J dropped 5 bases, with 11 bases sitting between them.

The chain links TRBV27 to TRBJ1-2, with 8 bases aligning to TRBD1. V shed 4 bases, J shed 9 bases, and the junction held 7 bases outside the gene matches. The CDR3 runs to 13 residues. CDR1 is MNHEY and CDR2 is SMNVEV in the germline V gene (reference sequence). This CDR3 reads CASSSPTGGRYTF. In DNA form, the CDR3 reads TGTGCCAGCAGTTCTCCCACAGGGGGACGCTACACCTTC.